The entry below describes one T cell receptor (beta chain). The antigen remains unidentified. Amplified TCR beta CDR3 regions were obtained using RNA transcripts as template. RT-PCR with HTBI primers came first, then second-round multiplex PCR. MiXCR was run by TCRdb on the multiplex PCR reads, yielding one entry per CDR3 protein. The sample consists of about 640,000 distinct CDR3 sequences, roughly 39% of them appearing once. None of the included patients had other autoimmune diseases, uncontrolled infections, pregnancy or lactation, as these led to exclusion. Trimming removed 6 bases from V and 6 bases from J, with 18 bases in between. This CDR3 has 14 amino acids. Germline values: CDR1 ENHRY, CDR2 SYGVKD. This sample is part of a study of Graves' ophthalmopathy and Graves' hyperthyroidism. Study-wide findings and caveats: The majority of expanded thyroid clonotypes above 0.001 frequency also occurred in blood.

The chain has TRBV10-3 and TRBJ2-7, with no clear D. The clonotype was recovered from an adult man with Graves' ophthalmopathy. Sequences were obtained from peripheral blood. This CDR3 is CAISVVLSPGEQYF. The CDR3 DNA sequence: TGTGCCATCAGCGTTGTCCTTTCACCCGGCGAGCAGTACTTC.